This entry describes one T cell receptor beta chain. The V and J ends lost 0 bases and 8 bases respectively, with 8 bases between them. The CDR3 has 13 amino acids. The V gene's germline CDR1 is SGHTA and CDR2 FQGTGA. The source of the sample is a study of T cells in localized non-small cell lung cancer. Clones were sequenced by immunoSEQ multiplex PCR, and TCRdb holds only the in-frame ones, with some missing. Among roughly 48,000 clones, 80% were seen once, and the ten largest hold more than 4%. The receptor's source is a woman aged 35 to 75 with stage II lung adenocarcinoma. The sequences come from PBMCs, collected before any cancer treatment. The V and J genes are TRBV7-3 and TRBJ2-1, with D possibly TRBD1 on 6 matching bases. In nucleotides, the CDR3 is TGTGCCAGCAGCTTAACATCAGGGGATGAGCAGTTCTTC. As protein: CASSLTSGDEQFF.